Detailed here is one TCR beta chain. Antigen: not known. The study ran its PCR with 60 Vbeta and 13 Jbeta primers. Assay: immunoSEQ multiplex PCR; the TCRdb copy retains only in-frame clones and omits some. The sample records approximately 150,000 clones, around 78% being singletons. This sample was taken from a study of cytomegalovirus exposure and HLA in healthy donors. Study results and limitations: Earlier findings revealed that most TCR beta V segments proved productive either about 87% or about 30% of the time. Serostatus for CMV was the only available immune exposure information.

This CDR3 is 12 amino acids long. CDR1 SNHLY and CDR2 FYNNEI come from the germline V gene. The V segment lost 10 bases and the J segment 0 bases; nucleotides outside the gene matches: 2. The specimen was PBMCs. The chain uses TRBV2 and TRBJ1-2; 7 bases agree with TRBD1. This clonotype was sampled from a woman aged 40-49 years in good health and CMV-seropositive. The chain's CDR3 is CAIGTANYGYTF. The DNA of the CDR3 is TGTGCCATAGGGACAGCTAACTATGGCTACACCTTC.